This entry lists 16 T cell receptor beta chains sequenced from one sample in a study of T cell responses to AZD1222 COVID-19 vaccine. Produced via immunoSEQ multiplex PCR; TCRdb's table is partial and in-frame only. The repertoire includes roughly 150,000 clones, about 90% of them detected once, and 5% sits in the top ten. This sample comprised peripheral blood, obtained on day 0 of AZD1222 vaccination. These receptors were taken from an adult in good health.

V and J are TRBV5-4 and TRBJ2-7; TRBD1 agrees at 9 bases. The CDR3 has 15 amino acids. Germline loops: CDR1 SGHNT, CDR2 YYREEE (reference sequence). Trimming cost V 5 bases and J 0 bases; bases outside gene matches: 6. The CDR3 loop reads CASRDGTGSSYEQYF. Here the CDR3 DNA reads TGTGCCAGCAGGGATGGGACAGGGAGCTCCTACGAGCAGTACTTC.

The chain joins TRBV24-1 to TRBJ1-2; D remains unclear. V shed 1 base and J shed 14 bases, with 16 bases lying between them. CDR1 and CDR2 (germline): KGHDR, SFDVKD. CDR3 size: 13 residues. CDR3 coding DNA: TGTGCCACCAGTGATTTCGCATCAACAACAACAACCTTC. This encodes CATSDFASTTTTF.

The chain is built from TRBV4-2 and TRBJ2-5; 10 bases agree with TRBD2. The CDR3 extends over 18 amino acids. After removal of 6 bases from V and 5 bases from J, the junction contained 18 bases not matched to a gene. CDR1 is LGHNA and CDR2 is YNFKEQ in the germline V gene. The CDR3 spells CASRPTSGLTTLEETQYF. Here the CDR3 DNA reads TGTGCCAGCAGACCGACTAGCGGGTTAACTACCCTGGAGGAGACCCAGTACTTC.

The V gene is TRBV15, the J gene TRBJ2-5; 8 bases are shared with TRBD2. Germline V gene data show CDR1 as LNHNV and CDR2 as YYDKDF (reference sequence). V was pared by 11 bases and J by 4 bases, with 9 bases of the junction left unmatched. This CDR3 region has 13 residues. This CDR3 is CASGGDSGETQYF. CDR3 bases: TGTGCCTCCGGGGGGGACTCGGGAGAGACCCAGTACTTC.

The V and J genes are TRBV7-8 and TRBJ1-2; TRBD1 might be the D (6 bases). The CDR3 runs 14 residues. CDR1 and CDR2 (germline): SGHVS, FQNEAQ. V gave up 1 base and J gave up 7 bases, with 13 bases separating them. The CDR3 reads CASSLGGGALGYTF. The CDR3, as DNA: TGTGCCAGCAGCTTAGGCGGGGGGGCGCTTGGCTACACCTTC.

This sequence joins TRBV11-3 and TRBJ2-2, with 13 bases fitting TRBD2. After removal of 5 bases from V and 4 bases from J, the junction contained 4 bases not matched to a gene. The CDR3 contains 16 residues. The V gene's germline CDR1 is SGHNT and CDR2 YENEEA. The CDR3 DNA reads as TGTGCCAGCAGCCGCGGACTAGCGGGAGTCACCGGGGAGCTGTTTTTT. This encodes CASSRGLAGVTGELFF.

The rearrangement joins TRBV5-1 to TRBJ2-5, with 7 bases identical to TRBD1. Germline V gives CDR1 SGHRS, CDR2 YFSETQ. This CDR3 comprises 13 residues. Trimming removed 3 bases from V and 3 bases from J; junction bases left unmatched: 2. CDR3 protein: CASSWGTEETQYF. CDR3 DNA: TGCGCCAGCAGCTGGGGGACAGAAGAGACCCAGTACTTC.

The J gene is TRBJ1-4, the V gene TRBV21-1; the table's D call, TRBD1, was not checked against the DNA. TRBV21-1 is described as a pseudogene. The CDR3 has 18 amino acids. As DNA, the CDR3 is TGTGCCAGCAGCCCCGACAGCCTTCCCCCGCCCGGGAATGAAAAACTGTTTTTT. As protein: CASSPDSLPPPGNEKLFF.

The CDR3 nucleotides read TGTGCCAGTAGTATAGGGGGACAGTTCTACGAGCAGTACTTC. Its protein is CASSIGGQFYEQYF. The chain couples TRBV19 to TRBJ2-7, with 7 positions matching TRBD1. The CDR3 totals 14 residues. Germline CDR1 is LNHDA and CDR2 is SQIVND (reference sequence). The V gene end was trimmed by 1 base and the J gene end by 3 bases; junction bases not matched to a gene: 3.

The gene calls are TRBV6-2 or TRBV6-3 and TRBJ2-3; D is unclear. CDR1 is MNHEY, CDR2 SVGEGT, per germline. The length of the CDR3 is 14 residues. V lost 1 base and J lost 2, with 7 bases in between. CDR3 sequence (DNA): TGTGCCAGCAGTTACTACGACAACACAGATACGCAGTATTTT. As protein: CASSYYDNTDTQYF.

This chain connects TRBV9 to TRBJ2-5; D is tentatively TRBD1 or TRBD2 (5 bases each). The CDR3 runs 14 residues. CDR1 and CDR2 (germline): SGDLS, YYNGEE. The ends were cut back, 1 base at V and 5 bases at J, with 12 bases in the middle. The CDR3 DNA is TGTGCCAGCAGCGTATCTGGGGGTGGGGAGACCCAGTACTTC. Amino acid sequence: CASSVSGGGETQYF.

CDR3 in DNA: TGTGCCAGCAGTTTATATCGGACAGGGGTTTCCTACAATGAGCAGTTCTTC. Translated: CASSLYRTGVSYNEQFF. The J gene is TRBJ2-1, the V gene TRBV28, with 9 bases matching TRBD1. Germline trimming cut 1 base from V and 1 base from J; bases unmatched to any gene: 5. This CDR3 has 17 residues. In germline, CDR1 is MDHEN, CDR2 SYDVKM.

V is TRBV6-2 or TRBV6-3 and J is TRBJ2-7; D uncertain. CDR3 length equals 14 residues. Germline CDR1 MNHEY, CDR2 SVGEGT. The germline V and J ends were trimmed by 5 bases and 0 bases, with 11 bases remaining between them. The CDR3, as DNA: TGTGCCAGCAGTCACAGCCGTATCTCCTACGAGCAGTACTTC. This encodes CASSHSRISYEQYF.

V is TRBV19 and J is TRBJ1-2; D not certain. Germline assignment: CDR1 LNHDA and CDR2 SQIVND (reference sequence). Trimming took 5 bases from V and 0 from J, leaving 10 bases between them. The CDR3 contains 14 residues. DNA of the CDR3: TGTGCCAGTAGTCCCCGACCTGCTAACTATGGCTACACCTTC. It specifies CASSPRPANYGYTF.

This rearrangement joins TRBV28 to TRBJ1-5; the D is unclear. There are 15 residues in the CDR3. Germline CDR1 and CDR2: MDHEN and SYDVKM. The V and J ends lost 4 bases and 6 bases respectively, with 16 bases between them. This CDR3 reads CASSWRLLLAQPQHF. CDR3 DNA sequence: TGTGCCAGCAGTTGGCGGCTCCTGCTGGCTCAGCCCCAGCATTTT.

The chain couples TRBV15 to TRBJ1-2, with a weak D call TRBD1 (5 bases). In germline, CDR1 is LNHNV, CDR2 YYDKDF (reference sequence). The CDR3 spans 13 residues. V was pared by 4 bases and J by 4 bases, with 10 bases between. CDR3 sequence: CATSIIDSYGYTF. The CDR3, as DNA: TGTGCCACCAGCATAATAGACAGCTATGGCTACACCTTC.